These 10 T cell receptor beta chains were sequenced from one sample in a study of blood T cell repertoires in COVID-19. The data were produced by immunoSEQ multiplex PCR, yet TCRdb's version contains in-frame clones alone and is incomplete. The repertoire holds over 100,000 clones, with about 72% as singletons. The material sequenced was peripheral blood. The receptors stem from a woman in her seventies with acute or convalescent COVID-19.

This chain uses TRBV2 with TRBJ2-4; perhaps TRBD1 as D (5 bases). The V and J ends lost 3 bases and 2 bases respectively, with 8 bases between them. Germline loops: CDR1 SNHLY, CDR2 FYNNEI. This CDR3 comprises 14 residues. CDR3 nucleotides: TGTGCCAGCAGTGAGGGGCAGACCAAAAACATTCAGTACTTC. This codes for CASSEGQTKNIQYF.

The rearrangement joins TRBV5-4 to TRBJ2-5, with 7 bases fitting TRBD1. With 3 bases clipped from V and 5 bases from J, the junction kept 13 bases outside the gene matches. CDR3 length equals 16 residues. CDR1 is SGHNT and CDR2 is YYREEE in the germline V gene (reference sequence). The CDR3 coding sequence is TGTGCCAGCAGCTACAGGACAGGTCAAAAAGGGGAGACCCAGTACTTC. Amino acid sequence: CASSYRTGQKGETQYF.

This clone was detected once. Other DNA sequences in the sample encode the same CDR3. This chain uses TRBV9 with TRBJ2-3; weak D call: TRBD2 (6 bases). The CDR3 is 14 residues long. Germline V CDR1 and CDR2: SGDLS, YYNGEE. V dropped 2 bases and J dropped 2 bases, with 9 bases sitting between them. In DNA, the CDR3 is TGTGCCAGCAGCGTTGGCGGGGTCACAGATACGCAGTATTTT. Translated, it gives CASSVGGVTDTQYF.

The chain couples TRBV11-2 to TRBJ2-5; possible D gene TRBD2, 5 bases. Per the germline V gene, CDR1 is SGHAT and CDR2 is FQNNGV. V gave up 4 bases and J gave up 4 bases, with 16 bases separating them. This CDR3 contains 15 residues. The CDR3 bases are TGTGCCAGCAGCTCGGACTCCGTCGGGGTAGAGACCCAGTACTTC. It is translated as CASSSDSVGVETQYF.

The V and J genes are TRBV28 and TRBJ2-6; 7 bases map to TRBD1. The CDR3 loop spans 17 amino acids. The trim removed 1 base at V and 0 bases at J, leaving 3 bases unmatched. CDR1 and CDR2 (germline): MDHEN, SYDVKM. CDR3: CASSLSTGRSGANVLTF. DNA of the CDR3: TGTGCCAGCAGTTTATCGACAGGGCGCTCTGGGGCCAACGTCCTGACTTTC. Based on the CDR3 plus reference TRBV28 and TRBJ2-6, the full variable domain is DVKVTQSSRYLVKRTGEKVFLECVQDMDHENMFWYRQDPGLGLRLIYFSYDVKMKEKGDIPEGYSVSREKKERFSLILESASTNQTSMYLCASSLSTGRSGANVLTFGAGSRLTVL.

The rearrangement uses TRBV6-5 and TRBJ1-6; no clear D. The germline gives CDR1 MNHEY, CDR2 SVGAGI. The CDR3 extends over 15 amino acids. Trimming removed 2 bases at V and 10 bases at J, with 15 bases between. The CDR3 region has the DNA TGTGCCAGCAGTTACGGACTGATCTCCAAATCACCCCTCCACTTT. Protein product: CASSYGLISKSPLHF.

The rearrangement links TRBV6-5 to TRBJ1-2, with 7 bases that match TRBD1. After removal of 6 bases from V and 8 bases from J, the junction contained 9 bases not matched to a gene. CDR1 MNHEY and CDR2 SVGAGI come from the germline V gene. The CDR3 extends over 13 amino acids. CDR3 protein: CASRATGAGGYTF. CDR3 sequence (DNA): TGTGCCAGCAGGGCTACAGGGGCGGGCGGCTACACCTTC.

This clone was picked up a small number of times. V and J are TRBV3-1 (or the pseudogene TRBV3-2) and TRBJ1-2; TRBD1 agrees at 8 bases. There are 13 residues in the CDR3. Germline V gives CDR1 LGHDT, CDR2 YNNKEL (reference sequence). The junction had 5 bases not matched to a gene; V was cut back by 3 bases and J by 8 bases. CDR3 nucleotides: TGTGCCAGCAGCCAGCAGGGGGCGAGGGGCTACACCTTC. Protein product: CASSQQGARGYTF.

The chain has TRBV5-1 and TRBJ2-1; 7 nucleotides align to TRBD1. The CDR3 spans 17 residues. Losses at the gene ends were 0 bases for V and 0 bases for J; bases not matched to a gene: 6. Germline V CDR1 and CDR2: SGHRS, YFSETQ. DNA of the CDR3: TGCGCCAGCAGCTTGGCCGGGACAGCCAGCTCCTACAATGAGCAGTTCTTC. Its translation is CASSLAGTASSYNEQFF.

V and J are TRBV7-2 and TRBJ2-5; D unresolved. Germline CDR1 and CDR2: SGHTA and FQGNSA. The ends were cut back, 0 bases at V and 2 bases at J, with 7 bases in the middle. The CDR3 covers 14 residues. The CDR3 loop reads CASSLALRQETQYF. CDR3 DNA: TGTGCCAGCAGCTTAGCGCTCAGGCAAGAGACCCAGTACTTC.